These 31 T cell receptor beta chains were all obtained from the same sample, sequenced in a study of shared T cell receptors in the human thymus. Assay used: immunoSEQ multiplex PCR; TCRdb lists only in-frame clones, some missing. Of some 640,000 clones listed, around 87% are singletons. This same sample was also taken into another study, of human thymus T cells.

Input material: thymocytes. The receptors were gathered from a boy in the first two years of life with a congenital heart defect.

The sample holds a few counts of this clone. The chain employs TRBV19 and TRBJ2-1, with TRBD2 as a possible D gene (5 bases). The CDR3 spans 13 residues. The V end lost 5 bases, the J end lost 9 bases, and 14 bases lay between the germline ends. The germline V gene has CDR1 LNHDA and CDR2 SQIVND (reference sequence). The CDR3 region is CASSFTPGGEQFF. CDR3 DNA sequence: TGTGCCAGTAGTTTCACCCCCGGAGGTGAGCAGTTCTTC.

CDR3 coding DNA: TGTGCCTTGGGTCTAGCGGGAGAAAGCTCCTACGAGCAGTACTTC. Translating gives CALGLAGESSYEQYF. This chain connects TRBV30 to TRBJ2-7, with TRBD2 matching 10 bases. This CDR3 contains 15 residues. In germline, CDR1 is GTSNPN, CDR2 SVGIG (reference sequence). Trimming removed 7 bases from V and 0 bases from J; junction bases left unmatched: 9.

For this clone: Distinct nucleotide sequences in the sample also encode this CDR3. The V gene is TRBV30, the J gene TRBJ1-6, with D perhaps TRBD1 (6 bases). The germline gives CDR1 GTSNPN, CDR2 SVGIG (reference sequence). CDR3 length: 14 residues. The V gene lost 0 bases and the J gene lost 9 bases, with 12 bases spanning the gap. CDR3 residues: CAWSVRQAGSPLHF. CDR3 bases: TGTGCCTGGAGTGTACGACAGGCCGGTTCACCCCTCCACTTT.

The sample holds a few counts of this clone. J is TRBJ2-3 and V is TRBV7-2; weak D call: TRBD2 (5 bases). Trimming removed 5 bases from V and 5 bases from J, with 11 bases in between. Germline assignment: CDR1 SGHTA and CDR2 FQGNSA. The CDR3 has 13 amino acids. The CDR3 DNA reads as TGTGCCAGCAGCCCAGGAGGCGGAGATACGCAGTATTTT. Residues: CASSPGGGDTQYF.

The chain carries TRBV9 and TRBJ1-2; 9 bases agree with TRBD1. Germline loops: CDR1 SGDLS, CDR2 YYNGEE. The junction had 8 bases not matched to a gene; V was cut back by 0 bases and J by 5 bases. The CDR3 consists of 16 residues. In DNA form, the CDR3 reads TGTGCCAGCAGCGTAGCTATGGGACAGGGAACGTATGGCTACACCTTC. It codes for CASSVAMGQGTYGYTF.

V gene TRBV2 combines with J gene TRBJ1-5; a weak D match, TRBD1 (6 bases). There are 15 residues in the CDR3. Germline V gene sequence: CDR1 SNHLY, CDR2 FYNNEI. Trimming cost V 6 bases and J 3 bases, with 15 bases left between them. Here the CDR3 DNA reads TGTGCCAGCAGCCACAGGGAGCCCCTCAATCAGCCCCAGCATTTT. As protein: CASSHREPLNQPQHF.

The genes are TRBV5-4 and TRBJ1-6, with a possible D match to TRBD1 (6 bases). The CDR3 is made up of 18 amino acids. Between the trimmed V and J ends, which lost 0 bases and 0 bases, there was a span of 13 bases. Germline CDR1 SGHNT, CDR2 YYREEE (reference sequence). CDR3 sequence (DNA): TGTGCCAGCAGCTTGGAGGGGTCGGACAGCTCCTATAATTCACCCCTCCACTTT. Translating gives CASSLEGSDSSYNSPLHF.

This rearrangement joins TRBV29-1 to TRBJ1-2; 10 nucleotides align to TRBD1. CDR1 and CDR2 (germline): SQVTM, ANQGSEA. This CDR3 region has 16 residues. J was trimmed by 4 bases and V by 2 bases; bases with no gene match: 10. CDR3 sequence (DNA): TGCAGCGTTGAAAAGGGCGGGACAGGGGAATTCTATGGCTACACCTTC. Protein: CSVEKGGTGEFYGYTF.

The chain carries TRBV20-1 and TRBJ2-1; tentatively, D is TRBD2 (6 bases). V shed 7 bases and J shed 7 bases, with 11 bases lying between them. Germline V gene sequence: CDR1 DFQATT, CDR2 SNEGSKA (reference sequence). The CDR3 totals 11 residues. The CDR3 DNA reads as TGCAGTGTGGGACTTTCTAATGAGCAGTTCTTC. It is translated as CSVGLSNEQFF.

The chain combines TRBV4-1 with TRBJ2-1, with 13 bases that match TRBD2. The CDR3 length is 16 residues. The junction had 8 bases not matched to a gene; V was cut back by 2 bases and J by 10 bases. The germline V gene has CDR1 MGHRA and CDR2 YSYEKL. This chain's CDR3 is CASSQRSGTSGTEQFF. The CDR3 region has the DNA TGCGCCAGCAGCCAACGGTCCGGGACTAGCGGGACCGAGCAGTTCTTC.

The CDR3 region has the DNA TGTGCCAGCAGCTTTGAAGCGGAAAGGACCTACAATGAGCAGTTCTTC. Protein sequence: CASSFEAERTYNEQFF. This chain uses TRBV7-8 with TRBJ2-1, with a possible D match to TRBD2 (5 bases). Trimming cost V 3 bases and J 2 bases, with 14 bases left between them. This CDR3 comprises 16 residues. CDR1 and CDR2 from the germline V gene are SGHVS and FQNEAQ. The complete variable domain, with remaining parts taken from reference TRBV7-8 and TRBJ2-1, reads GAGVSQSPRYKVAKRGQDVALRCDPISGHVSLFWYQQALGQGPEFLTYFQNEAQLDKSGLPSDRFFAERPEGSVSTLKIQRTQQEDSAVYLCASSFEAERTYNEQFFGPGTRLTVL.

This chain uses TRBV27 with TRBJ2-1, with TRBD1 matching over 8 bases. This CDR3 is 18 amino acids long. Germline-derived CDR1 and CDR2 are MNHEY and SMNVEV (reference sequence). V dropped 3 bases and J dropped 5; count of bases not matched to a gene: 15. CDR3 residues: CASSFTENRGISHNEQFF. For the CDR3, the DNA is TGTGCCAGCAGTTTCACCGAAAACAGGGGGATCTCACACAATGAGCAGTTCTTC.

This clone was found once. Here the CDR3 reads CASSLVSSTGGGLNTEAFF. The CDR3 DNA reads as TGTGCCAGCAGCTTAGTGAGTTCAACGGGCGGGGGATTGAACACTGAAGCTTTCTTT. The rearrangement uses TRBV7-2 and TRBJ1-1, with D possibly TRBD1 on 5 matching bases. CDR3 length equals 19 residues. V lost 1 base and J 0 bases, leaving 21 bases between the germline ends. Germline lookup yields CDR1 SGHTA and CDR2 FQGNSA.

The rearrangement links TRBV10-1 to TRBJ1-1; D gene ambiguous. CDR3 length: 13 amino acids. V was shortened by 7 bases and J by 1 base, with 10 bases between the two germline ends. Germline V gene lookup returns CDR1 WNHNN and CDR2 SYGVQD (reference sequence). CDR3 bases: TGCGCCAGCAAGGCTAGGAGGAACACTGAAGCTTTCTTT. Protein: CASKARRNTEAFF.

The genes are TRBV2 and TRBJ1-2; D is unresolved. The length of the CDR3 is 13 residues. Trimming stripped 7 bases from V and 0 bases from J, with 9 bases between. From germline, CDR1 is SNHLY and CDR2 FYNNEI. This CDR3 reads CASIPGSNYGYTF. CDR3 in DNA: TGTGCCAGCATCCCAGGATCTAACTATGGCTACACCTTC.

The V gene is TRBV23-1, the J gene TRBJ1-5, with a tentative D call TRBD1 (5 bases). TRBV23-1 falls under the ORF class, with uncertain function. The CDR3 extends over 14 amino acids. Deletions cut 5 bases from V and 5 bases from J, with 13 bases between. The CDR3 coding sequence is TGCGCCAGCAGTGACGGCAGGGTGGATCAGCCCCAGCATTTT. Its translation is CASSDGRVDQPQHF.

V gene TRBV9 combines with J gene TRBJ2-1, with 7 bases matching TRBD2. J gave up 6 bases and V 3 bases, and 18 bases lay outside the gene matches. Germline CDR1 SGDLS, CDR2 YYNGEE. This CDR3 is built from 18 residues. The CDR3 reads CASSETWLAAGRGNEQFF. The DNA of the CDR3 is TGTGCCAGCAGCGAAACCTGGCTAGCGGCTGGGAGGGGCAATGAGCAGTTCTTC.

The chain joins TRBV19 to TRBJ2-5; D is possibly TRBD1 (6 bases). The CDR3 length is 14 residues. Germline V CDR1 and CDR2: LNHDA, SQIVND (reference sequence). V lost 10 bases, J lost 5 bases, and 20 bases lay in between. The CDR3 DNA follows: TGTGCCACCAGTTCGGACAGATCTGCGGAGACCCAGTACTTC. Translating gives CATSSDRSAETQYF.

The J gene is TRBJ1-2, the V gene TRBV7-9, with 7 bases that match TRBD1. The CDR3 is made up of 15 amino acids. With V trimmed by 2 bases and J by 4 bases, 7 bases remained unmatched. The germline gives CDR1 SEHNR, CDR2 FQNEAQ (reference sequence). For the CDR3, the DNA is TGTGCCAGCAGCTTAAGCACAGGGGTCCCCTATGGCTACACCTTC. Its protein is CASSLSTGVPYGYTF.

V is TRBV5-1 and J is TRBJ1-4; D is perhaps TRBD1 (6 bases). There are 14 residues in the CDR3. Trimming took 1 base from V and 10 from J, leaving 14 bases between them. The germline V gene encodes CDR1 SGHRS and CDR2 YFSETQ. CDR3 in amino acids: CASSLRPGVGKLFF. For the CDR3, the DNA is TGCGCCAGCAGCTTGAGGCCAGGGGTTGGAAAACTGTTTTTT.

The V call is TRBV28, the J call TRBJ2-3; 7 nucleotides agree with TRBD1. V shed 10 bases, J shed 10 bases, and the junction held 8 bases outside the gene matches. Germline V gene data show CDR1 as MDHEN and CDR2 as SYDVKM. The CDR3 has 11 amino acids. CDR3 DNA: TGTGCCACGAGGGGGCAAGACCCGCAGTATTTT. It encodes CATRGQDPQYF. Combining the CDR3 with reference TRBV28 and TRBJ2-3 gives the whole variable domain DVKVTQSSRYLVKRTGEKVFLECVQDMDHENMFWYRQDPGLGLRLIYFSYDVKMKEKGDIPEGYSVSREKKERFSLILESASTNQTSMYLCATRGQDPQYFGPGTRLTVL.

J is TRBJ1-5 and V is TRBV7-9; TRBD1 might be the D (6 bases). V shed 5 bases and J shed 9 bases, with 11 bases lying between them. Germline assignment: CDR1 SEHNR and CDR2 FQNEAQ (reference sequence). CDR3 length: 12 residues. The CDR3 here is CASSSEGGPQHF. CDR3 sequence (DNA): TGTGCCAGCAGCAGCGAAGGGGGGCCCCAGCATTTT. The full variable domain, rest sourced from reference TRBV7-9 and TRBJ1-5, is DTGVSQNPRHKITKRGQNVTFRCDPISEHNRLYWYRQTLGQGPEFLTYFQNEAQLEKSRLLSDRFSAERPKGSFSTLEIQRTEQGDSAMYLCASSSEGGPQHFGDGTRLSIL.

V usage is TRBV30 and J usage is TRBJ1-4, with TRBD1 matching 7 bases. CDR3 length: 13 residues. After removal of 6 bases from V and 4 bases from J, the junction contained 5 bases not matched to a gene. Germline CDR1 GTSNPN, CDR2 SVGIG (reference sequence). The CDR3 sequence is CACGTALNEKLFF. The CDR3 DNA sequence: TGTGCCTGTGGGACAGCTCTTAATGAAAAACTGTTTTTT.

This rearrangement joins TRBV28 to TRBJ1-2; TRBD1 matches at 8 bases. The CDR3 consists of 12 residues. J gave up 12 bases and V 6 bases, and 9 bases lay outside the gene matches. Germline V CDR1 and CDR2: MDHEN, SYDVKM. The CDR3 DNA reads as TGTGCCAGCAGACGGACCGGACAGGGACACACCTTC. Amino acid sequence: CASRRTGQGHTF.

The V and J genes are TRBV13 and TRBJ1-3; possible D gene TRBD1, 5 bases. There are 14 residues in the CDR3. V gave up 5 bases and J gave up 4 bases, with 12 bases separating them. Germline lookup yields CDR1 PRHDT and CDR2 FYEKMQ (reference sequence). CDR3 DNA sequence: TGTGCCAGCAGCCCCGCGGGGGTAGGAAACACCATATATTTT. Amino acids: CASSPAGVGNTIYF.

The V gene is TRBV27, the J gene TRBJ2-2; D unresolved. V gave up 0 bases and J gave up 0 bases, with 14 bases separating them. This CDR3 has 18 amino acids. Germline loops: CDR1 MNHEY, CDR2 SMNVEV (reference sequence). The CDR3 loop is CASSLSALGSPNTGELFF. The DNA for the CDR3 is TGTGCCAGCAGTTTATCGGCGTTGGGTAGCCCGAACACCGGGGAGCTGTTTTTT.

The chain recombines TRBV7-6 with TRBJ2-7, with TRBD2 matching 8 bases. Per the germline V gene, CDR1 is SGHVS and CDR2 is FNYEAQ. The J segment lost 5 bases and the V segment lost 2 bases, leaving 5 bases of the junction unmatched. The length of the CDR3 is 14 residues. The DNA for the CDR3 is TGTGCCAGCAGCTTAAGCCGGGGGGGCGACGAGCAGTACTTC. Residues: CASSLSRGGDEQYF.

V is TRBV4-3 and J is TRBJ2-7; D may be TRBD1 (5 bases). The CDR3 extends over 15 amino acids. The V gene lost 1 base and the J gene lost 7 bases, with 17 bases spanning the gap. The germline CDR1 and CDR2 sequences are LGHNA and YSLEER. The CDR3 coding sequence is TGCGCCAGCAGCCAAGCCAGGGTTTCCCCCGGGGAGCAGTACTTC. This encodes CASSQARVSPGEQYF.

In this sample, this clone turned up a few times. V is TRBV14 and J is TRBJ2-5; 9 nucleotides align to TRBD2. The CDR3 contains 15 residues. The V gene's germline CDR1 is SGHDN and CDR2 FVKESK. J lost 3 bases, V lost 3 bases, and 5 bases had no gene match. DNA for the CDR3: TGTGCCAGCAGCCATGGAGCGGGGGGAGAAGAGACCCAGTACTTC. This sequence encodes CASSHGAGGEETQYF.

This sequence joins TRBV7-2 and TRBJ1-5, with D possibly TRBD1 on 6 matching bases. V lost 1 base and J 7 bases, leaving 17 bases between the germline ends. This CDR3 contains 16 residues. Per the germline V gene, CDR1 is SGHTA and CDR2 is FQGNSA. In nucleotides, the CDR3 is TGTGCCAGCAGCTTAGGAGATAGGCCAGGGGACCAGCCCCAGCATTTT. Its translation: CASSLGDRPGDQPQHF.

J is TRBJ2-4 and V is TRBV19; no definite D call. In germline, CDR1 is LNHDA, CDR2 SQIVND (reference sequence). Deletions cut 5 bases from V and 0 bases from J, with 8 bases between. This CDR3 spans 14 amino acids. The CDR3 bases are TGTGCCAGTAGTGAAGCCTTAGCCAAAAACATTCAGTACTTC. Protein: CASSEALAKNIQYF.